This entry lists 3 T cell receptor beta chains sequenced from one sample in a study of Ad26.COV2.S vaccination and SARS-CoV-2 variants. The treatment: roughly 19 received Ad26.COV2.S at low or high dose, single or two shots; five or six received placebo; per-sample allocation not given. Sample collection was performed on day 63 after the first vaccine or placebo injection. Sequencing was performed with immunoSEQ multiplex PCR; in TCRdb, only in-frame clones are kept and a portion is missing. The sample lists fewer than 300,000 clones; approximately 87% were seen once. The starting material was peripheral blood, obtained in a trial of Ad26.COV2.S vaccine versus placebo. These receptors came from a person aged 18-60 years who received the Ad26.COV2.S COVID-19 vaccine or a placebo.

The CDR3 DNA sequence: TGTGCCAGTATCCCCGACAGTATGAACACTGAAGCTTTCTTT. Translation gives CASIPDSMNTEAFF. This chain connects TRBV19 to TRBJ1-1, with a tentative D call TRBD1 (5 bases). The CDR3 consists of 14 residues. V was pared by 7 bases and J by 0 bases, with 12 bases between. Germline loops: CDR1 LNHDA, CDR2 SQIVND (reference sequence).

The chain is built from TRBV2 and TRBJ2-5; 9 nucleotides agree with TRBD1. The CDR3 loop spans 15 amino acids. The V and J ends lost 7 bases and 4 bases, in that order; junction bases with no gene match: 10. Germline CDR1 and CDR2: SNHLY and FYNNEI. This chain's CDR3 is CASITLGQGVETQYF. The CDR3 coding sequence is TGTGCCAGCATTACATTGGGACAGGGTGTAGAGACCCAGTACTTC.

The CDR3 spells CASSPYLETQYF. Here the CDR3 DNA reads TGTGCCAGCAGCCCCTATTTGGAGACCCAGTACTTC. The chain links TRBV7-2 to TRBJ2-5; D not certain. Trimming left V 5 bases short and J 5 bases short, with 9 bases between. Germline loops: CDR1 SGHTA, CDR2 FQGNSA. This CDR3 region has 12 residues.